This TCR beta chain comes out of a study of cytomegalovirus exposure and HLA in healthy donors. V dropped 5 bases and J dropped 0 bases, with 5 bases sitting between them. The CDR3 contains 13 residues. Germline CDR1 and CDR2: SGHTA and FQGNSA. Findings and caveats of the study: TCR beta sequences numbering under 20,000 were associated with HLA alleles at 0.05 false discovery rate in a later analysis.

13 Jbeta primers and 60 Vbeta primers were used for the PCR. Generated by immunoSEQ multiplex PCR, the TCRdb table keeps only in-frame clones and is missing some. The table includes 100,000 to 150,000 clones, about 80% detected once. A single count supports this clone. What it binds is not known. The clonotype was recovered from a man aged 35-49 years in good health and CMV-seronegative. This chain links TRBV7-2 with TRBJ1-5; the D is unclear. Source material: PBMCs. The CDR3 region has the DNA TGTGCCAGCAGCCTTAATAGCAATCAGCCCCAGCATTTT. Its translation: CASSLNSNQPQHF. The variable domain in full, with the rest retrieved from reference TRBV7-2 and TRBJ1-5, is GAGVSQSPSNKVTEKGKDVELRCDPISGHTALYWYRQSLGQGLEFLIYFQGNSAPDKSGLPSDRFSAERTGGSVSTLTIQRTQQEDSAVYLCASSLNSNQPQHFGDGTRLSIL.